There are a few counts of the clone carrying this T cell receptor beta chain. Its antigen is unidentified. This sample is drawn from a study of beta chain features in type 1 diabetes. Findings of the study overall: Type 1 diabetes patients had TCRB CDR3s that were shorter (moderately but significantly so) in all four CD4+ subsets.

V dropped 3 bases and J dropped 4; count of bases not matched to a gene: 1. Germline CDR1 is GTSNPN and CDR2 is SVGIG (reference sequence). The length of the CDR3 is 14 residues. What was sequenced were expressed TCRB transcripts, since all of the isolated RNA had been reverse transcribed. The method was immunoSEQ multiplex PCR; TCRdb's version includes in-frame clones alone and lacks a portion of them. This sample has more than 200,000 clones; approximately 16% occur once, and the top ten carry about 0.08%. Sequencing was done on a sample of naive CD4+ T cells from blood. The receptor was derived from a man aged 25 to 45 with type 1 diabetes. This chain uses TRBV30 with TRBJ2-3; 13 nucleotides line up with TRBD2. The CDR3 here is CAWSGLAGADTQYF. Written as DNA, the CDR3 is TGTGCCTGGAGCGGACTAGCGGGAGCAGATACGCAGTATTTT.